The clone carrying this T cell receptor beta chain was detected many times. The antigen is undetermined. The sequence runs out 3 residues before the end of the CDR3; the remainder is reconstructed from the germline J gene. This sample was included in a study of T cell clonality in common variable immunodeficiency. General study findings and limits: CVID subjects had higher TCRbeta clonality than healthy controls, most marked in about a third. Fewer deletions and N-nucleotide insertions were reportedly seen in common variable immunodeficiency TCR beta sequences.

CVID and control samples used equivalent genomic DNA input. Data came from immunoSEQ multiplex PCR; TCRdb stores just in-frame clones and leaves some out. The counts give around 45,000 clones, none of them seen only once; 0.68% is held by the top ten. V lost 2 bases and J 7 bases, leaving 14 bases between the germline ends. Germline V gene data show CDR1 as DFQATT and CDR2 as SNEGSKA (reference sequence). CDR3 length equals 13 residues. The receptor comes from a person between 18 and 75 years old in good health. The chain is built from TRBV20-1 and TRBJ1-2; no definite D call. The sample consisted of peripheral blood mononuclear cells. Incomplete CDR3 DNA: TGCAGTGCTAGAATTAGGGTTCCTGGTGGC. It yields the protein CSARIRVPGG. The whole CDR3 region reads CSARIRVPGGYTF.